The present TCR beta chain was sequenced within a study of molecular identifiers for immune sequencing clone quantification. Study-wide results and caveats: Spiked-in Jurkat TCR RNA corresponding to one cell was reported as detectable against about 1 million naive cells.

This clonotype was detected many times. The target antigen is unknown. TCRdb called the PCR reads again in MiXCR, with one record for every CDR3 protein. The profile covers 38,000 or so distinct CDR3 sequences, with around 18% appearing a single time and about 6.2% taken by the ten largest. This CDR3 is 17 amino acids long. Trimming pared 4 bases from V and 3 bases from J, leaving 20 bases between. Germline V gives CDR1 SGHRS, CDR2 YFSETQ. The sequence was collected from a human donor in good health. Some libraries in this study had Jurkat cell RNA spiked in. The rearrangement uses TRBV5-1 and TRBJ1-3, with D uncertain. The sequenced material came from naive CD8+ T cells from blood, with Jurkat cell RNA spiked in. Subset meaning: FACS-sorted CD8+CD4-CCR7+CD45RA+ naive T cells. The CDR3 sequence: CASSPKRTGELGNTIYF. Written as DNA, the CDR3 is TGCGCCAGCAGCCCAAAAAGGACGGGAGAACTTGGAAACACCATATATTTT.